The 16 T cell receptor beta chains listed next were all sequenced from one sample in a study of early T cells in non-severe SARS-CoV-2 infection. TCRdb itself ran the 5' RACE reads through MiXCR, one entry per CDR3 protein. The sample carries tens of thousands of distinct CDR3 sequences, roughly 11% recorded once. The sequenced sample consisted of whole blood. The receptors come from an adult who was a healthcare worker with PCR-confirmed SARS-CoV-2 infection or an uninfected control (not recorded which).

The chain has TRBV7-3 and TRBJ2-7; 8 positions match TRBD1. The CDR3 length is 12 residues. Unmatched junction bases numbered 3, after V lost 5 bases and J lost 6 bases. Germline CDR1 reads SGHTA; CDR2 reads FQGTGA. The CDR3, as DNA: TGTGCCAGCAGCCCACAGGGGGGCGAGCAGTACTTC. Protein sequence: CASSPQGGEQYF.

There are a few counts of this clonotype. V is TRBV7-2 and J is TRBJ2-1; 11 bases are shared with TRBD2. V lost 5 bases and J lost 8; bases outside the gene matches: 11. In germline, CDR1 is SGHTA, CDR2 FQGNSA. The CDR3 totals 16 residues. The CDR3 loop reads CASSKSLAGGRYEQFF. CDR3 DNA sequence: TGTGCCAGCAGCAAGTCCTTAGCGGGGGGGCGATATGAGCAGTTCTTC. Full variable domain (remainder filled in from reference TRBV7-2 and TRBJ2-1): GAGVSQSPSNKVTEKGKDVELRCDPISGHTALYWYRQSLGQGLEFLIYFQGNSAPDKSGLPSDRFSAERTGGSVSTLTIQRTQQEDSAVYLCASSKSLAGGRYEQFFGPGTRLTVL.

This clonotype was observed many times. The rearrangement uses TRBV19 and TRBJ2-6; 10 nucleotides match TRBD1. There are 16 residues in the CDR3. J lost 1 base, V lost 10 bases, and 7 bases had no gene match. Per germline, CDR1 LNHDA and CDR2 SQIVND (reference sequence). The CDR3 sequence is CATRDRGASGANVLTF. The CDR3 coding sequence is TGTGCCACCAGGGACAGGGGAGCTTCTGGGGCCAACGTCCTGACTTTC. Full variable domain (remainder filled in from reference TRBV19 and TRBJ2-6): DGGITQSPKYLFRKEGQNVTLSCEQNLNHDAMYWYRQDPGQGLRLIYYSQIVNDFQKGDIAEGYSVSREKKESFPLTVTSAQKNPTAFYLCATRDRGASGANVLTFGAGSRLTVL.

This clonotype has a count of ten or more. V usage is TRBV5-1 and J usage is TRBJ2-7; D is perhaps TRBD1 (6 bases). CDR1 SGHRS and CDR2 YFSETQ come from the germline V gene. The CDR3 runs 14 residues. Trimming removed 0 bases at V and 6 bases at J, with 13 bases between. The CDR3 coding sequence is TGCGCCAGCAGCTTGGGGGACAACACGCGCGAGCAGTACTTC. The encoded protein is CASSLGDNTREQYF.

Ten or more counts support this clonotype. The chain joins TRBV18 to TRBJ2-3; D unresolved. The germline CDR1 and CDR2 sequences are KGHSH and LQKENI. The CDR3 spans 12 residues. V was cut by 6 bases and J by 4 bases, with 8 bases left in between. DNA for the CDR3: TGTGCCAGCTCTACCTACGCAGATACGCAGTATTTT. It specifies CASSTYADTQYF. Using reference TRBV18 and TRBJ2-3 for the parts outside the CDR3, the full variable domain is NAGVMQNPRHLVRRRGQEARLRCSPMKGHSHVYWYRQLPEEGLKFMVYLQKENIIDESGMPKERFSAEFPKEGPSILRIQQVVRGDSAAYFCASSTYADTQYFGPGTRLTVL.

There are a few counts of this clonotype. The V and J genes are TRBV6-5 and TRBJ2-1; 8 bases fit TRBD1. Germline CDR1 reads MNHEY; CDR2 reads SVGAGI. The CDR3 spans 13 residues. V lost 6 bases and J lost 11; bases outside the gene matches: 9. The chain's CDR3 is CASSRTGPRKQFF. CDR3 in DNA: TGTGCCAGCAGCAGGACAGGGCCGAGGAAGCAGTTCTTC.

This clonotype came up many times. The rearrangement joins TRBV12-5 to TRBJ2-3; a weak D match, TRBD2 (6 bases). Trimming took off 1 base at V and 4 bases at J, with 12 bases between the two ends. The CDR3 spans 15 residues. Germline V gene data show CDR1 as LGHNT and CDR2 as FRNRAP. The CDR3 DNA reads TGTGCTAGTGGTTTGGGATTACTAGCTTCAGATACGCAGTATTTT. It yields the protein CASGLGLLASDTQYF.

Only a few counts were recorded for this clonotype. The rearrangement links TRBV4-1 to TRBJ2-7; either TRBD1 or TRBD2 may fit D (5 bases each). The germline V and J ends were trimmed by 1 base and 4 bases, with 14 bases remaining between them. CDR1 and CDR2 (germline): MGHRA, YSYEKL. CDR3 size: 15 residues. DNA of the CDR3: TGCGCCAGCAGCCAAGGTCTCCGAGGGGTGTACGAGCAGTACTTC. Amino acid sequence: CASSQGLRGVYEQYF.

J is TRBJ2-2 and V is TRBV12-3 or TRBV12-4; either TRBD1 or TRBD2 may supply D (5 bases each). With 3 bases removed from V and 0 bases from J, the gap between germline ends came to 8 bases. This CDR3 is 15 amino acids long. In DNA form, the CDR3 reads TGTGCCAGCAGTTTCCGGGACGCGAACACCGGGGAGCTGTTTTTT. This sequence encodes CASSFRDANTGELFF.

Many counts were recorded for this clonotype. The chain recombines TRBV9 with TRBJ2-1; D call uncertain. Looked up from germline, CDR1 is SGDLS and CDR2 is YYNGEE. The length of the CDR3 is 14 residues. Trimming shortened V by 2 bases and J by 5 bases, and 11 bases separated the two germline ends. The CDR3 spells CASSVTDSNNEQFF. As DNA, the CDR3 is TGTGCCAGCAGCGTGACGGATAGCAACAATGAGCAGTTCTTC.

This clonotype came up many times. The J gene is TRBJ1-4, the V gene TRBV2; 9 nucleotides align to TRBD1. Trimming took 7 bases from V and 8 from J; bases not matched to a gene: 5. The CDR3 is 13 amino acids. Per germline, CDR1 SNHLY and CDR2 FYNNEI. The CDR3 DNA sequence: TGTGCCAGCATGACAGGGGGACGAGAAAAACTGTTTTTT. Protein: CASMTGGREKLFF. Supplemented by reference TRBV2 and TRBJ1-4, the full variable domain reads EPEVTQTPSHQVTQMGQEVILRCVPISNHLYFYWYRQILGQKVEFLVSFYNNEISEKSEIFDDQFSVERPDGSNFTLKIRSTKLEDSAMYFCASMTGGREKLFFGSGTQLSVL.

This clonotype has more than one count but fewer than ten. The rearrangement links TRBV6-5 to TRBJ2-4; TRBD1 might be the D (6 bases). Trimming pared 5 bases from V and 2 bases from J, leaving 13 bases between. The germline V gene encodes CDR1 MNHEY and CDR2 SVGAGI. The CDR3 runs 15 residues. The CDR3 bases are TGTGCCAGCAGTCAGGCACAGGGTTCCAAAAACATTCAGTACTTC. Amino acid sequence: CASSQAQGSKNIQYF.

This chain connects TRBV12-5 to TRBJ2-3, with TRBD2 matching 13 bases. Germline V gene sequence: CDR1 LGHNT, CDR2 FRNRAP. J was trimmed by 2 bases and V by 3 bases; bases with no gene match: 8. The CDR3 totals 18 residues. The CDR3 DNA follows: TGTGCTAGTGGTTTTGCGCGGACTAGCGGGAGTAACACAGATACGCAGTATTTT. It translates to CASGFARTSGSNTDTQYF.

The rearrangement links TRBV10-1 to TRBJ2-3; 7 bases line up with TRBD1. The CDR3 sequence is 14 residues long. V lost 4 bases to trimming and J lost 0 bases; unmatched junction nucleotides: 1. Germline-derived CDR1 and CDR2 are WNHNN and SYGVQD (reference sequence). This CDR3 is CASSGTGSTDTQYF. In DNA, the CDR3 is TGCGCCAGCAGTGGGACAGGTAGCACAGATACGCAGTATTTT.

This clonotype was detected a few times. CDR3 nucleotide sequence: TGTGCCAGCAGCTTGAGGGTCGGGGGCAGGTCTGGAAACACCATATATTTT. It translates to CASSLRVGGRSGNTIYF. The chain uses TRBV11-2 and TRBJ1-3, with a weak D call TRBD1 (6 bases). Germline loops: CDR1 SGHAT, CDR2 FQNNGV. The CDR3 consists of 17 residues. Trimming cost V 3 bases and J 1 base, with 16 bases left between them.

The sample holds many counts of this clonotype. The rearrangement joins TRBV30 to TRBJ2-1, with 16 bases that match TRBD2. The CDR3 covers 19 residues. Looked up from germline, CDR1 is GTSNPN and CDR2 is SVGIG (reference sequence). V was pared by 1 base and J by 0 bases, with 6 bases of the junction left unmatched. CDR3 nucleotide sequence: TGTGCCTGGAGTGACGGGGGACTAGCGGGAGGGAGCTCCTACAATGAGCAGTTCTTC. Protein product: CAWSDGGLAGGSSYNEQFF.